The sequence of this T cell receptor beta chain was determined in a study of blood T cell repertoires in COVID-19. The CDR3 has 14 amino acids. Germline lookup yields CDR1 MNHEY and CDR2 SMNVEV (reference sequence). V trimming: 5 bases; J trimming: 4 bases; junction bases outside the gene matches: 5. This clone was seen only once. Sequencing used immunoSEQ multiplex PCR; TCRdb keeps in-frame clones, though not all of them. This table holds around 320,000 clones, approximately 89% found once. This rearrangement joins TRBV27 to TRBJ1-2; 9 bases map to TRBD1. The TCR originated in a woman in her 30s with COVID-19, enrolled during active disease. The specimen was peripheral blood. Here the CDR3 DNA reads TGTGCCAGCAGTAACGGACAGGGGATCTATGGCTACACCTTC. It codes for CASSNGQGIYGYTF.